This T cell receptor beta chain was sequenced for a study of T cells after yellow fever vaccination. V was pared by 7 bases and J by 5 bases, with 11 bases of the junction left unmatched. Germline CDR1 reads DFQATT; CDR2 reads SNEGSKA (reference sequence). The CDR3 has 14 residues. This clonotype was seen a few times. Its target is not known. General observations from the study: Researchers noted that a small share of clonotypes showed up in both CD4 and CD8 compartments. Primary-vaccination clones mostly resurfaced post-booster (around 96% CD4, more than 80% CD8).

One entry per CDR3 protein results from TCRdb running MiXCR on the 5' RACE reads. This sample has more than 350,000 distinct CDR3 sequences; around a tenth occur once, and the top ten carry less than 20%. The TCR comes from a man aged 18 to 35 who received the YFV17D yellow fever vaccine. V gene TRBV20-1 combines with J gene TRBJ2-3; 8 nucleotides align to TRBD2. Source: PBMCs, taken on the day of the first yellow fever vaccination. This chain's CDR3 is CSGTAGLGVDTQYF. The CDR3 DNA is TGCAGTGGCACCGCGGGACTAGGGGTAGATACGCAGTATTTT.